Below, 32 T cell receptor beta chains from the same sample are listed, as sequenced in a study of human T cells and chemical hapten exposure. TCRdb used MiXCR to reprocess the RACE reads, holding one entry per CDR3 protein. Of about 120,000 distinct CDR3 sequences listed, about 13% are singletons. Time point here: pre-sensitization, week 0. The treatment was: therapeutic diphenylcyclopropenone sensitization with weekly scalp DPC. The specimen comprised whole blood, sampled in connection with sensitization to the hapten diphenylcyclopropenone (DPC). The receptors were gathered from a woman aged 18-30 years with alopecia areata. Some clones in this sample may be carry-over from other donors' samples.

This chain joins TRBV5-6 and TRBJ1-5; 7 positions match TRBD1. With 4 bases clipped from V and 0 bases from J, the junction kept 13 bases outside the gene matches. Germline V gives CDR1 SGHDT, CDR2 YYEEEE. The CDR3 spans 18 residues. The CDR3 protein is CASSLWTGRSYSNQPQHF. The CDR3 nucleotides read TGTGCCAGCAGCCTATGGACAGGAAGAAGCTATAGCAATCAGCCCCAGCATTTT.

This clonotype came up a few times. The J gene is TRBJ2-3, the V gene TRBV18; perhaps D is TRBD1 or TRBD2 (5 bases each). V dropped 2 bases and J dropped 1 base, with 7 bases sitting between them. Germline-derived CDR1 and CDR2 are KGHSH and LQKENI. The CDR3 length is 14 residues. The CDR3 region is CASSPTGRTDTQYF. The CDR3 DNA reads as TGTGCCAGCTCACCAACGGGGCGCACAGATACGCAGTATTTT.

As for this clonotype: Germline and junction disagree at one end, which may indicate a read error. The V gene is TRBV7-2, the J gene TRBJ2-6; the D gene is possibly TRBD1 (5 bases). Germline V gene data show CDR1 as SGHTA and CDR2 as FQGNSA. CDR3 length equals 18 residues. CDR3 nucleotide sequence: TGTGCCAGCAGCTCCAACACAGGACACTACTCTGCGGCCAACGTCCTGACTTTC. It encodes CASSSNTGHYSAANVLTF.

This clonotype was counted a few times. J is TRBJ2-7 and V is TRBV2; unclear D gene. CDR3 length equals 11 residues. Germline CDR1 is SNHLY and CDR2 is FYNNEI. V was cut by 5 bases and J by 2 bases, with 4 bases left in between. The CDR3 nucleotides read TGTGCCAGCAGTACAACCTACGAGCAGTACTTC. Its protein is CASSTTYEQYF. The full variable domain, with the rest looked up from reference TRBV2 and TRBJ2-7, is EPEVTQTPSHQVTQMGQEVILRCVPISNHLYFYWYRQILGQKVEFLVSFYNNEISEKSEIFDDQFSVERPDGSNFTLKIRSTKLEDSAMYFCASSTTYEQYFGPGTRLTVT.

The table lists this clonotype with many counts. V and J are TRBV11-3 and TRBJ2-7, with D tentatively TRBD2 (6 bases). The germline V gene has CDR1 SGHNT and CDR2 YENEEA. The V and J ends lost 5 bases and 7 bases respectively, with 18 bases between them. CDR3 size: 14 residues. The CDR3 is CASSPVGTFKEQYF. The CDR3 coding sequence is TGTGCCAGCAGCCCCGTGGGGACTTTCAAAGAGCAGTACTTC.

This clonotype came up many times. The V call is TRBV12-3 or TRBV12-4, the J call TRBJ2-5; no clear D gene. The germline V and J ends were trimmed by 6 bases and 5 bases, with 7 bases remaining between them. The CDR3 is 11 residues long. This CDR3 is CASSLSETQYF. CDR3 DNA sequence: TGTGCCAGCAGCCTATCGGAGACCCAGTACTTC.

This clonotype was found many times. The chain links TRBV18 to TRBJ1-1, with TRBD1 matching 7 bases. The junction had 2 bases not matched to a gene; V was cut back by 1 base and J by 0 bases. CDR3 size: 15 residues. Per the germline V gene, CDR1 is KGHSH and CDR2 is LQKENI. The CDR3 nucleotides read TGTGCCAGCTCACCACAGGGACAGATGAACACTGAAGCTTTCTTT. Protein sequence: CASSPQGQMNTEAFF.

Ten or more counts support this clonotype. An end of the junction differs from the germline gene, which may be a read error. CDR3 coding DNA: TGTGCCAGCCGCCACACCGGGGAGCTGTTTTTT. This encodes CASRHTGELFF. The chain recombines TRBV14 with TRBJ2-2, with D unclear. This CDR3 is 11 amino acids long. CDR1 and CDR2 from the germline V gene are SGHDN and FVKESK. The full variable domain, with the rest looked up from reference TRBV14 and TRBJ2-2, is EAGVTQFPSHSVIEKGQTVTLRCDPISGHDNLYWYRRVMGKEIKFLLHFVKESKQDESGMPNNRFLAERTGGTYSTLKVQPAELEDSGVYFCASRHTGELFFGEGSRLTVL.

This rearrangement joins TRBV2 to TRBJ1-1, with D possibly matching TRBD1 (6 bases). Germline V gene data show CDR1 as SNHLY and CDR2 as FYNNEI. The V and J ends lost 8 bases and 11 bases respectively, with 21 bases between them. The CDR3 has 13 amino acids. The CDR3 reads CASYRSLQGEAFF. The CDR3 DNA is TGTGCCAGCTATAGGTCCCTACAGGGAGAGGCTTTCTTT.

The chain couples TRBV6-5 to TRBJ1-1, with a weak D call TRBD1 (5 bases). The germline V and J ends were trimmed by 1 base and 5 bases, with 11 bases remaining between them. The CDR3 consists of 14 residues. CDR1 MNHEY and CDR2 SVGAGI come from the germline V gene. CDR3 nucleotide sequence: TGTGCCAGCAGTTACTTATTGGGGGGGACTGAAGCTTTCTTT. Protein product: CASSYLLGGTEAFF.

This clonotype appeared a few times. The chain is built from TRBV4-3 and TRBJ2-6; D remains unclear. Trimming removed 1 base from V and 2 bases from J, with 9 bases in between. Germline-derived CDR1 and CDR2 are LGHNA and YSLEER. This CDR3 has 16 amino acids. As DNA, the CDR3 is TGCGCCAGCAGCCAAGTAGCAGAAGCTGGGGCCAACGTCCTGACTTTC. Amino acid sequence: CASSQVAEAGANVLTF.

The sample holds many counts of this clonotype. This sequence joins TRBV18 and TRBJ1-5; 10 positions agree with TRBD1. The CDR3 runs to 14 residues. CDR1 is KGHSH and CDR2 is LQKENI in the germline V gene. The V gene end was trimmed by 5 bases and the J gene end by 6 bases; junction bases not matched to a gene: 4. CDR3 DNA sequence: TGTGCCAGCTCAGAGGACAGGGGGGGTCAGCCCCAGCATTTT. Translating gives CASSEDRGGQPQHF. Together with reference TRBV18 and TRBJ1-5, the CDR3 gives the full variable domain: NAGVMQNPRHLVRRRGQEARLRCSPMKGHSHVYWYRQLPEEGLKFMVYLQKENIIDESGMPKERFSAEFPKEGPSILRIQQVVRGDSAAYFCASSEDRGGQPQHFGDGTRLSIL.

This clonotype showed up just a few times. The CDR3 reads CASSRGLPLSYGYTF. The CDR3 nucleotides are TGCGCCAGCAGCCGAGGACTTCCCCTCTCCTATGGCTACACCTTC. The chain employs TRBV4-1 and TRBJ1-2; D is unclear. Germline lookup yields CDR1 MGHRA and CDR2 YSYEKL. V lost 4 bases to trimming and J lost 4 bases, with 16 bases between them. This CDR3 comprises 15 residues.

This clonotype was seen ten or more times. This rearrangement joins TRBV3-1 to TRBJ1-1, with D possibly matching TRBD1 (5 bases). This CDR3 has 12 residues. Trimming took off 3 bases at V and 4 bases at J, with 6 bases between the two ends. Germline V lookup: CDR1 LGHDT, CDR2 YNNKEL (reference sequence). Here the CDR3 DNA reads TGTGCCAGCAGCCAGGGGGGCACTGAAGCTTTCTTT. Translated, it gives CASSQGGTEAFF.

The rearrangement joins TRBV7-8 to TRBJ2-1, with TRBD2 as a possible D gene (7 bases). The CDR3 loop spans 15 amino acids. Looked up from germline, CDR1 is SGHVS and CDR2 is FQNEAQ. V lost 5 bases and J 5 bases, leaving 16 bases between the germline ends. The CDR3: CASSDPWGGNNEQFF. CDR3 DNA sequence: TGTGCCAGCAGCGATCCCTGGGGGGGCAACAATGAGCAGTTCTTC. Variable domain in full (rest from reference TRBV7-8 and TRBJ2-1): GAGVSQSPRYKVAKRGQDVALRCDPISGHVSLFWYQQALGQGPEFLTYFQNEAQLDKSGLPSDRFFAERPEGSVSTLKIQRTQQEDSAVYLCASSDPWGGNNEQFFGPGTRLTVL.

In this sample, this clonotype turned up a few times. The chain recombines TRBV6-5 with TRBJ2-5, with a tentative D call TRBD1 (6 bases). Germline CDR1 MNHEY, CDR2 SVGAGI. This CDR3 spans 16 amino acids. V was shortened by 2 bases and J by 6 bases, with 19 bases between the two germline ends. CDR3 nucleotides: TGTGCCAGCAGTTACGATTCAGGGGCGCGTTTACAGACCCAGTACTTC. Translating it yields CASSYDSGARLQTQYF.

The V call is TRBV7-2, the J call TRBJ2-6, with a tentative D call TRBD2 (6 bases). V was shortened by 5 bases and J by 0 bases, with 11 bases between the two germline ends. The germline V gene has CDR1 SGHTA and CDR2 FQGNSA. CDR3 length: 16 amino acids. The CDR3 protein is CASSHGGDSGANVLTF. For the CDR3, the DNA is TGTGCCAGCAGCCACGGCGGGGACTCTGGGGCCAACGTCCTGACTTTC.

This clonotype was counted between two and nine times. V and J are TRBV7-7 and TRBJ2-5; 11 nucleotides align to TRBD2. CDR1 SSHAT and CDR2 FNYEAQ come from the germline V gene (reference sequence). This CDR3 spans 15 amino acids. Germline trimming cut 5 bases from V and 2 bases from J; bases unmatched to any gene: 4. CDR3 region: CASSVLAGGQETQYF. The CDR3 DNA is TGTGCCAGCAGCGTGCTAGCGGGAGGTCAAGAGACCCAGTACTTC.

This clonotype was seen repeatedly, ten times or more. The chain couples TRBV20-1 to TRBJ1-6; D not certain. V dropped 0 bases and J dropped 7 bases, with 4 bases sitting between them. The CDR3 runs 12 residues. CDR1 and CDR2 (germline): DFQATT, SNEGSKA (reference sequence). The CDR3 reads CSAREDNSPLHF. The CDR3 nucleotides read TGCAGTGCTAGAGAAGACAATTCACCCCTCCACTTT.

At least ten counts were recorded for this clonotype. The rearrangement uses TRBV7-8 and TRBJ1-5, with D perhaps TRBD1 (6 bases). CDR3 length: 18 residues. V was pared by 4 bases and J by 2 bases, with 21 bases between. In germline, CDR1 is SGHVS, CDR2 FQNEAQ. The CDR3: CASSSRGAAPGGNQPQHF. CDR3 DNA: TGTGCCAGCAGCTCCCGGGGGGCCGCCCCCGGTGGCAATCAGCCCCAGCATTTT.

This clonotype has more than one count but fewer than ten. CDR3 sequence (DNA): TGTGCCAGCACTCAAAGGACAGGGAGTAGAGATCAGCCCCAGCATTTT. Translating gives CASTQRTGSRDQPQHF. V gene TRBV12-3 or TRBV12-4 combines with J gene TRBJ1-5, with 8 nucleotides matching TRBD1. The V and J ends lost 7 bases and 5 bases, in that order; junction bases with no gene match: 13. This CDR3 is 16 amino acids long.

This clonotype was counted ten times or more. The CDR3 coding sequence is TGCGCCAGCAGCCAAGATAAGGCGGGGGGCCGGTCTAGCACAGATACGCAGTATTTT. This translates into CASSQDKAGGRSSTDTQYF. The chain employs TRBV4-3 and TRBJ2-3, with 8 bases aligning to TRBD2. V shed 0 bases and J 0 bases; nucleotides not matched to a gene: 11. Germline V gene lookup returns CDR1 LGHNA and CDR2 YSLEER. The CDR3 has 19 amino acids.

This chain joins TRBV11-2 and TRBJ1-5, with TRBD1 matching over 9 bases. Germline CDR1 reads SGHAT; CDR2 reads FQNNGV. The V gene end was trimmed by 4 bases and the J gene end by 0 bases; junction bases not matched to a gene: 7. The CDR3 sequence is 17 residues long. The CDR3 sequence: CASSSGTGIRSNQPQHF. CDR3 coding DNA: TGTGCCAGCAGCTCCGGGACAGGGATTCGTAGCAATCAGCCCCAGCATTTT.

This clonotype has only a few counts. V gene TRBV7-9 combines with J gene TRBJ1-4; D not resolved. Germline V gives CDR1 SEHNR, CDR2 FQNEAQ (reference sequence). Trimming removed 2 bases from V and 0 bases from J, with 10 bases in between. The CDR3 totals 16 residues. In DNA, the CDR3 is TGTGCCAGCAGCTTATACGTCCAAGCAACTAATGAAAAACTGTTTTTT. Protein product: CASSLYVQATNEKLFF.

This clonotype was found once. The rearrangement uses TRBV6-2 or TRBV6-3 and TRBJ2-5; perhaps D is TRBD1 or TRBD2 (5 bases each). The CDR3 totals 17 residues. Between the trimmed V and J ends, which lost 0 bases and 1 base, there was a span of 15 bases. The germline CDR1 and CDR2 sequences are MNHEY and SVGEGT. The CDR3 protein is CASSYSIPGRFQETQYF. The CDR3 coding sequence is TGTGCCAGCAGTTACTCGATACCGGGACGCTTCCAAGAGACCCAGTACTTC.

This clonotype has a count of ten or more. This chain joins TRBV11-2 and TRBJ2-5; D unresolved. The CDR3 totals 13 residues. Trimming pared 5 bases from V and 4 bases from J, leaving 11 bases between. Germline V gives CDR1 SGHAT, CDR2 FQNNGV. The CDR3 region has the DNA TGTGCCAGCAGCCCCGACCCAGGAGAGACCCAGTACTTC. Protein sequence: CASSPDPGETQYF.

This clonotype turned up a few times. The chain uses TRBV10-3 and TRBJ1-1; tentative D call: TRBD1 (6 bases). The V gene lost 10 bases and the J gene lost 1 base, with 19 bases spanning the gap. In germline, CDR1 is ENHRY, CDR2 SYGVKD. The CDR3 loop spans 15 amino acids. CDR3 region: CATKLGGQGNTEAFF. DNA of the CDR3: TGTGCCACCAAACTCGGGGGGCAGGGGAACACTGAAGCTTTCTTT.

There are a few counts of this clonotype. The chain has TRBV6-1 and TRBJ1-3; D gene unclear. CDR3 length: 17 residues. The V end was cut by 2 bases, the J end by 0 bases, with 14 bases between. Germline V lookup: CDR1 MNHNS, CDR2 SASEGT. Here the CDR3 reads CASSEIFGRISGNTIYF. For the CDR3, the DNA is TGTGCCAGCAGTGAAATTTTCGGGCGAATCTCTGGAAACACCATATATTTT.

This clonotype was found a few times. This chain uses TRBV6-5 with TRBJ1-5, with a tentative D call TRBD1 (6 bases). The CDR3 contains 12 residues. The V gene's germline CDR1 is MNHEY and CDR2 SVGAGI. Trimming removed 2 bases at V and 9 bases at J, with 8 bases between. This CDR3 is CASSYGGGPQHF. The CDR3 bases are TGTGCCAGCAGTTACGGGGGCGGGCCCCAGCATTTT.

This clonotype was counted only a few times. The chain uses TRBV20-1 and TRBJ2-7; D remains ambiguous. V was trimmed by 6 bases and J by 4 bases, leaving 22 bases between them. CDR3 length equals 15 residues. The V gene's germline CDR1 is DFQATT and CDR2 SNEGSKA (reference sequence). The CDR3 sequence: CSAPDPGPQAYEQYF. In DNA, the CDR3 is TGCAGTGCGCCAGATCCGGGCCCCCAGGCTTACGAGCAGTACTTC.

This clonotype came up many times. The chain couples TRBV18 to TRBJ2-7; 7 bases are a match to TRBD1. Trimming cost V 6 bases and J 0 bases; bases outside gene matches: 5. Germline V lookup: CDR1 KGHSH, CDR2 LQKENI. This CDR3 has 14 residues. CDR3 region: CASSLRDSSYEQYF. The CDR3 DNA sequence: TGTGCCAGCTCTCTCCGGGACAGCTCCTACGAGCAGTACTTC.

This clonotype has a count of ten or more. The chain's CDR3 is CASSFGGGQETQYF. CDR3 DNA: TGCGCCAGCAGCTTCGGCGGGGGGCAAGAGACCCAGTACTTC. The gene calls are TRBV5-1 and TRBJ2-5; 8 bases fit TRBD2. Germline V gene lookup returns CDR1 SGHRS and CDR2 YFSETQ. This CDR3 spans 14 amino acids. V shed 2 bases, J shed 2 bases, and the junction held 2 bases outside the gene matches.